This TCR beta chain was found in a study of T cell repertoires in cytomegalovirus infection. TCRdb analysed the reads with MiXCR anew, one entry per CDR3 protein. The sample has hundreds of thousands of distinct CDR3 sequences, about a third seen once. This clonotype was detected many times. From germline, CDR1 is SGHTA and CDR2 FQGNSA. V was shortened by 3 bases and J by 7 bases, with 10 bases between the two germline ends. The CDR3 is made up of 13 amino acids. Sequencing was performed on PBMCs. This sequence joins TRBV7-2 and TRBJ2-4; D not certain. The receptor was derived from a human donor in good health (CMV status not recorded). Some clones in this sample may be carry-over from other donors' samples. The CDR3: CASSFSYSNIQYF. CDR3 nucleotide sequence: TGTGCCAGCAGCTTCAGCTACTCTAACATTCAGTACTTC. Full variable domain (outside the CDR3, taken from reference TRBV7-2 and TRBJ2-4): GAGVSQSPSNKVTEKGKDVELRCDPISGHTALYWYRQSLGQGLEFLIYFQGNSAPDKSGLPSDRFSAERTGGSVSTLTIQRTQQEDSAVYLCASSFSYSNIQYFGAGTRLSVL.